The next 25 T cell receptor beta chains were all read from a single sample in a study of graft-versus-host responses after intestinal transplantation. Antigens of these TCRs are unknown. TCRdb's table, derived via immunoSEQ multiplex PCR, lists solely in-frame clones and lacks some. The table has over 45,000 clones, around 90% seen once; the top ten hold approximately 0.6%. The sample consisted of unstimulated CD4+ T cells sorted from spleen or lymph node cells, taken before transplant. The receptors come from a human donor who was the organ donor for an intestinal transplant.

In this sample, this clone turned up once. The V call is TRBV5-1, the J call TRBJ2-1; D is unclear. This CDR3 spans 13 amino acids. Germline assignment: CDR1 SGHRS and CDR2 YFSETQ. With 1 base removed from V and 5 bases from J, the gap between germline ends came to 7 bases. The DNA for the CDR3 is TGCGCCAGCAGCTTGTCCGGAGACAATGAGCAGTTCTTC. Amino acid sequence: CASSLSGDNEQFF.

This chain joins TRBV19 and TRBJ2-1, with a tentative D call TRBD2 (6 bases). The CDR3 runs 13 residues. The germline gives CDR1 LNHDA, CDR2 SQIVND (reference sequence). The V and J ends lost 4 bases and 6 bases respectively, with 10 bases between them. The CDR3 sequence: CASSTTRFNEQFF. The CDR3 nucleotides read TGTGCCAGTAGTACGACTAGGTTCAATGAGCAGTTCTTC.

The rearrangement links TRBV5-6 to TRBJ1-2; D possibly corresponds to TRBD1 (6 bases). The V end was cut by 0 bases, the J end by 8 bases, with 14 bases between. Germline V lookup: CDR1 SGHDT, CDR2 YYEEEE. This CDR3 has 14 amino acids. CDR3 residues: CASSLGQVLGGYTF. CDR3 in DNA: TGTGCCAGCAGCTTGGGACAGGTCTTAGGCGGCTACACCTTC.

This chain connects TRBV5-1 to TRBJ1-1; 8 nucleotides line up with TRBD1. CDR3 length equals 15 residues. The J segment lost 5 bases and the V segment lost 0 bases, leaving 6 bases of the junction unmatched. In germline, CDR1 is SGHRS, CDR2 YFSETQ. The CDR3 region has the DNA TGCGCCAGCAGCTTGGGTCAGGGGGCGCGTACTGAAGCTTTCTTT. The encoded protein is CASSLGQGARTEAFF.

J is TRBJ1-4 and V is TRBV11-2; tentative D call: TRBD1 (5 bases). Germline V gene sequence: CDR1 SGHAT, CDR2 FQNNGV. This CDR3 is built from 13 residues. V was clipped by 5 bases and J by 7 bases, with 11 bases between them. This CDR3 is CASSAQGFEKLFF. In DNA form, the CDR3 reads TGTGCCAGCAGCGCCCAGGGTTTTGAAAAACTGTTTTTT.

CDR3 loop: CASSRQGLGEQYF. DNA for the CDR3: TGTGCCAGCAGCCGACAGGGTCTTGGTGAGCAGTACTTC. The J gene is TRBJ2-7, the V gene TRBV11-1; 7 nucleotides agree with TRBD1. The J segment lost 7 bases and the V segment lost 5 bases, leaving 8 bases of the junction unmatched. CDR3 length equals 13 residues. The germline V gene has CDR1 SGHAT and CDR2 FQDESV (reference sequence).

J is TRBJ2-1 and V is TRBV27; 10 bases are shared with TRBD2. V trimming: 0 bases; J trimming: 8 bases; junction bases outside the gene matches: 10. Germline assignment: CDR1 MNHEY and CDR2 SMNVEV (reference sequence). This CDR3 has 17 residues. CDR3 bases: TGTGCCAGCAGTTTATCGTTCGGCCTAGCGGGAGTCTATGAGCAGTTCTTC. Protein product: CASSLSFGLAGVYEQFF.

This clone was found once. The V and J genes are TRBV28 and TRBJ2-7, with a possible D match to TRBD2 (5 bases). Germline V lookup: CDR1 MDHEN, CDR2 SYDVKM. V was clipped by 3 bases and J by 6 bases, with 12 bases between them. This CDR3 spans 13 amino acids. CDR3 coding DNA: TGTGCCAGCAGTTTCAGGCTAGCTGGCGAGCAGTACTTC. It translates to CASSFRLAGEQYF. Full variable domain (remainder filled in from reference TRBV28 and TRBJ2-7): DVKVTQSSRYLVKRTGEKVFLECVQDMDHENMFWYRQDPGLGLRLIYFSYDVKMKEKGDIPEGYSVSREKKERFSLILESASTNQTSMYLCASSFRLAGEQYFGPGTRLTVT.

The rearrangement joins TRBV25-1 to TRBJ1-2, with D possibly being TRBD1 (6 bases). Trimming pared 1 base from V and 4 bases from J, leaving 16 bases between. CDR3 length: 16 amino acids. Looked up from germline, CDR1 is MGHDK and CDR2 is SYGVNS. CDR3 sequence (DNA): TGTGCCAGCAGTGAATCAAGGGGGGGCGCTTCCTATGGCTACACCTTC. Translated, it gives CASSESRGGASYGYTF.

This chain connects TRBV28 to TRBJ1-1; 7 nucleotides align to TRBD1. Germline V gene lookup returns CDR1 MDHEN and CDR2 SYDVKM. The CDR3 is made up of 13 amino acids. V gave up 2 bases and J gave up 7 bases; unmatched junction bases: 4. For the CDR3, the DNA is TGTGCCAGCAGTTTAGGAGGGACAGATGAAGCTTTCTTT. Translated: CASSLGGTDEAFF.

The table lists this clone with a count of one. The chain employs TRBV28 and TRBJ2-7, with a tentative D call TRBD1 (5 bases). V dropped 3 bases and J dropped 6 bases, with 9 bases sitting between them. Germline assignment: CDR1 MDHEN and CDR2 SYDVKM. This CDR3 spans 12 amino acids. The CDR3 DNA is TGTGCCAGCAGTTTCAGGGTCGGCGAGCAGTACTTC. Translated, it gives CASSFRVGEQYF.

The chain uses TRBV21-1 and TRBJ1-3; the table's TRBD1 call for D was not verified on the DNA. TRBV21-1 is designated a pseudogene. CDR3 size: 19 residues. The CDR3 DNA follows: TGTGCCAGCAGCAAAATTTGGTGGGAACAAAACAGGGGCCTTGGCACCATATATTTT. Amino acids: CASSKIWWEQNRGLGTIYF.

V is TRBV28 and J is TRBJ2-7, with D possibly being TRBD2 (5 bases). Germline lookup yields CDR1 MDHEN and CDR2 SYDVKM. There are 16 residues in the CDR3. V lost 4 bases, J lost 4 bases, and 20 bases lay in between. CDR3 DNA sequence: TGTGCCAGCAGTTCTCCCCGGGCCTCAGCGGCTTACGAGCAGTACTTC. Its translation: CASSSPRASAAYEQYF. Together with reference TRBV28 and TRBJ2-7, the CDR3 gives the full variable domain: DVKVTQSSRYLVKRTGEKVFLECVQDMDHENMFWYRQDPGLGLRLIYFSYDVKMKEKGDIPEGYSVSREKKERFSLILESASTNQTSMYLCASSSPRASAAYEQYFGPGTRLTVT.

The V gene is TRBV6-1, the J gene TRBJ2-1, with 7 nucleotides matching TRBD1. Germline assignment: CDR1 MNHNS and CDR2 SASEGT. The CDR3 runs 15 residues. J was trimmed by 7 bases and V by 3 bases; bases with no gene match: 9. CDR3 sequence: CASSERSTGWNEQFF. CDR3 sequence (DNA): TGTGCCAGCAGTGAGAGGTCGACAGGGTGGAATGAGCAGTTCTTC.

The CDR3 region is CAWSKQPNTEAFF. The CDR3 region has the DNA TGTGCCTGGAGTAAACAGCCGAACACTGAAGCTTTCTTT. The rearrangement uses TRBV30 and TRBJ1-1; D unresolved. V was trimmed by 2 bases and J by 1 base, leaving 8 bases between them. CDR3 length equals 13 residues. Germline CDR1 and CDR2: GTSNPN and SVGIG (reference sequence). The whole variable domain, filled in from reference TRBV30 and TRBJ1-1, reads SQTIHQWPATLVQPVGSPLSLECTVEGTSNPNLYWYRQAAGRGLQLLFYSVGIGQISSEVPQNLSASRPQDRQFILSSKKLLLSDSGFYLCAWSKQPNTEAFFGQGTRLTVV.

The V call is TRBV5-4, the J call TRBJ2-3; D is possibly TRBD2 (5 bases). CDR1 and CDR2 (germline): SGHNT, YYREEE (reference sequence). The ends were cut back, 1 base at V and 2 bases at J, with 23 bases in the middle. This CDR3 is built from 19 residues. This CDR3 reads CASSLLLRSGAEYTDTQYF. CDR3 DNA: TGTGCCAGCAGCTTGCTCCTACGGTCCGGAGCGGAGTACACAGATACGCAGTATTTT.

This chain uses TRBV4-2 with TRBJ2-7; 8 nucleotides agree with TRBD1. The CDR3 contains 14 residues. V was clipped by 3 bases and J by 5 bases; unmatched bases: 6. CDR1 and CDR2 (germline): LGHNA, YNFKEQ. The CDR3 DNA reads TGTGCCAGCAGCCAGGTCGGACAGGGCCACGAGCAGTACTTC. Protein sequence: CASSQVGQGHEQYF.

DNA for the CDR3: TGTGCCAGTAGGCGGGAGAATCAGCCCCAGCATTTT. Its protein product is CASRRENQPQHF. The J gene is TRBJ1-5, the V gene TRBV19; D is unresolved. The CDR3 is made up of 12 amino acids. V dropped 6 bases and J dropped 4 bases, with 7 bases sitting between them. CDR1 is LNHDA and CDR2 is SQIVND in the germline V gene (reference sequence).

This chain connects TRBV21-1 to TRBJ2-1; the D segment call TRBD1 is taken from the table without a DNA check. TRBV21-1 is a recognized pseudogene. The CDR3 loop spans 16 amino acids. The CDR3 reads CASRGTSRGPYNEQFF. Here the CDR3 DNA reads TGTGCCAGCAGAGGGACCTCCAGGGGGCCTTACAATGAGCAGTTCTTC.

As for this clone: Other nucleotide sequences from this sample produce the same CDR3. The V gene is TRBV28, the J gene TRBJ1-1; 8 bases line up with TRBD1. From germline, CDR1 is MDHEN and CDR2 SYDVKM. The V segment lost 3 bases and the J segment 10 bases; nucleotides outside the gene matches: 4. The CDR3 contains 12 residues. The CDR3 nucleotides are TGTGCCAGCAGTTTCAGACAGGGGCGAGCTTTCTTT. Protein sequence: CASSFRQGRAFF.

The gene calls are TRBV29-1 and TRBJ2-5; 9 nucleotides align to TRBD1. The germline V gene has CDR1 SQVTM and CDR2 ANQGSEA. The CDR3 is 14 residues long. Trimming cost V 4 bases and J 2 bases; bases outside gene matches: 5. In nucleotides, the CDR3 is TGCAGCGTTGGGAGGACAGGGGTTCAAGAGACCCAGTACTTC. Protein sequence: CSVGRTGVQETQYF.

The V gene is TRBV2, the J gene TRBJ2-2; 12 bases are a match to TRBD2. V lost 5 bases and J lost 6; bases outside the gene matches: 7. In germline, CDR1 is SNHLY, CDR2 FYNNEI. The CDR3 has 16 residues. The CDR3 loop is CASSTWTSGMSGELFF. DNA for the CDR3: TGTGCCAGCAGTACCTGGACTAGCGGGATGTCCGGGGAGCTGTTTTTT.

The chain recombines TRBV15 with TRBJ1-1; TRBD1 agrees at 9 bases. V shed 0 bases and J 2 bases; nucleotides not matched to a gene: 10. This CDR3 contains 18 residues. CDR1 is LNHNV and CDR2 is YYDKDF in the germline V gene (reference sequence). The CDR3 DNA follows: TGTGCCACCAGCAGAGACTTCCGACAGGGGGGGCGAAACACTGAAGCTTTCTTT. This encodes CATSRDFRQGGRNTEAFF.

The rearrangement uses TRBV28 and TRBJ1-2; D possibly corresponds to TRBD1 (5 bases). This CDR3 comprises 14 residues. Trimming pared 3 bases from V and 3 bases from J, leaving 11 bases between. Germline V gene data show CDR1 as MDHEN and CDR2 as SYDVKM. The CDR3 reads CASSFGQGYYGYTF. CDR3 sequence (DNA): TGTGCCAGCAGTTTTGGGCAGGGTTACTATGGCTACACCTTC.

The V and J genes are TRBV9 and TRBJ1-5, with TRBD1 as a possible D gene (6 bases). Germline values: CDR1 SGDLS, CDR2 YYNGEE. Trimming cost V 4 bases and J 3 bases, with 14 bases left between them. The CDR3 runs to 15 residues. As DNA, the CDR3 is TGTGCCAGCAGCCCACACCGGGACAACAATCAGCCCCAGCATTTT. Its protein product is CASSPHRDNNQPQHF.